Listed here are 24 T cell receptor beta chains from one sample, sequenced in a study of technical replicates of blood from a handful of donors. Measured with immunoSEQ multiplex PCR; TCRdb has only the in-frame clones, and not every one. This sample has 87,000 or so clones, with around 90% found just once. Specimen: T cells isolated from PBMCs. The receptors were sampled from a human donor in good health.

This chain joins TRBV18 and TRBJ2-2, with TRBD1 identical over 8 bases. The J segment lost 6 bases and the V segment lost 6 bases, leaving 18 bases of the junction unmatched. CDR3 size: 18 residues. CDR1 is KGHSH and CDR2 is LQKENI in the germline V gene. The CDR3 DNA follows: TGTGCCAGCTCCCCCCCCGCAGGACAGGGTGTCGGTCCCGGGGAGCTGTTTTTT. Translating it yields CASSPPAGQGVGPGELFF.

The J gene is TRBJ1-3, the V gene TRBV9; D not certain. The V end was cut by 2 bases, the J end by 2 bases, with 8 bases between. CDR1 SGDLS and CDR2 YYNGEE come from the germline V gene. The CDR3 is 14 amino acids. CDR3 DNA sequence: TGTGCCAGCAGCGTGAGCGGACCTGGAAACACCATATATTTT. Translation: CASSVSGPGNTIYF. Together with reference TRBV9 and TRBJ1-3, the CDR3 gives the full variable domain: DSGVTQTPKHLITATGQRVTLRCSPRSGDLSVYWYQQSLDQGLQFLIQYYNGEERAKGNILERFSAQQFPDLHSELNLSSLELGDSALYFCASSVSGPGNTIYFGEGSWLTVV.

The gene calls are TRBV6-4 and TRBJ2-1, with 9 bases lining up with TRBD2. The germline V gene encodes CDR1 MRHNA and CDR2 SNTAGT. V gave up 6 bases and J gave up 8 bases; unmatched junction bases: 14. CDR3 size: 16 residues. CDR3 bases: TGTGCCAGCAGCGACAAAGTCGATAGCGGGAGCGATGAGCAGTTCTTC. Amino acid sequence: CASSDKVDSGSDEQFF.

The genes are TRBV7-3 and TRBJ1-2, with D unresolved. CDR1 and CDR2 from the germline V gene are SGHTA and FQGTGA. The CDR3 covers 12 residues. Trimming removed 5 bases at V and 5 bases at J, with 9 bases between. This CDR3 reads CASSAPGYGYTF. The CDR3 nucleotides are TGTGCCAGCAGCGCCCCGGGGTATGGCTACACCTTC.

DNA for the CDR3: TGCGCCAGCAGCCAAGATCACTTGGGCCCTAGGGGTCAGCCCCAGCATTTT. Translation gives CASSQDHLGPRGQPQHF. The chain links TRBV4-1 to TRBJ1-5, with TRBD1 as a possible D gene (5 bases). V shed 0 bases and J shed 6 bases, with 18 bases lying between them. The germline CDR1 and CDR2 sequences are MGHRA and YSYEKL. There are 17 residues in the CDR3.

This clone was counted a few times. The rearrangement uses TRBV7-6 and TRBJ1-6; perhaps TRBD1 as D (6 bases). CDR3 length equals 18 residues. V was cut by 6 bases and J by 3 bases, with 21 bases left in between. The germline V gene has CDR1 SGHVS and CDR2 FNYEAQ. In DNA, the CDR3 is TGTGCCAGCAGTAACAGGGAGGGGGGAAAACTCTATAATTCACCCCTCCACTTT. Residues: CASSNREGGKLYNSPLHF.

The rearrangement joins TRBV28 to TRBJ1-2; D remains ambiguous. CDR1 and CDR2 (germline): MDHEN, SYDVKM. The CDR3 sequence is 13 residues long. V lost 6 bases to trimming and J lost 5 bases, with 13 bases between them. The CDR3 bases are TGTGCCAGCAGCCAGCGGACTGAGTATGGCTACACCTTC. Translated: CASSQRTEYGYTF.

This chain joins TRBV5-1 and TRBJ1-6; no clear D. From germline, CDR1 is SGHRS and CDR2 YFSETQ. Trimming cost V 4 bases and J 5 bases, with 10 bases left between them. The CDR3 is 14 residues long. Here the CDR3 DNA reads TGCGCCAGCAGCATCGGAGGGAATAATTCACCCCTCCACTTT. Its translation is CASSIGGNNSPLHF.

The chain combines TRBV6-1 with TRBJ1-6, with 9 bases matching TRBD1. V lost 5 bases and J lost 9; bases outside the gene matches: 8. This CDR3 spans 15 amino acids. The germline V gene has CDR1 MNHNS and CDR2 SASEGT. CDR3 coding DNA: TGTGCCAGCAGTCCCCTCACGACAGGGGGTTCACCCCTCCACTTT. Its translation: CASSPLTTGGSPLHF.

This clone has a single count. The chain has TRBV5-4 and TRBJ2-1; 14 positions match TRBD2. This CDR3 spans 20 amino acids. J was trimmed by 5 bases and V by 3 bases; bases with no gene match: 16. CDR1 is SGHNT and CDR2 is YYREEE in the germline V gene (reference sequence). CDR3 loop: CASSSGLAGEKVWGNNEQFF. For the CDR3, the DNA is TGTGCCAGCAGCTCGGGACTAGCGGGGGAGAAAGTTTGGGGAAACAATGAGCAGTTCTTC.

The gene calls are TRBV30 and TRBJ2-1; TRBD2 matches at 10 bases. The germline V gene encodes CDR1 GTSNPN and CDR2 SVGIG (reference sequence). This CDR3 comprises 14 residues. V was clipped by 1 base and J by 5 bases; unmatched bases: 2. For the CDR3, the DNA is TGTGCCTGGAGTGCCCTAGCGGGGGACAATGAGCAGTTCTTC. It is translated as CAWSALAGDNEQFF.

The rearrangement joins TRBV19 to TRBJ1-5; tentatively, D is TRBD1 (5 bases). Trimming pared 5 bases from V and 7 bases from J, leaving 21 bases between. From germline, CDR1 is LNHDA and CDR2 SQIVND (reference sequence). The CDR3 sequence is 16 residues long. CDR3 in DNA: TGTGCCAGTAGTCCCCGAAGGGAGGGGTTTGGACAGCCCCAGCATTTT. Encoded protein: CASSPRREGFGQPQHF.

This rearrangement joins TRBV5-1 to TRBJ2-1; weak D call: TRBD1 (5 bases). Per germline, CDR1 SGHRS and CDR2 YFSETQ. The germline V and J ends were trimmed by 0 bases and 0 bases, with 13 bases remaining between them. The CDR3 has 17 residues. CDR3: CASSLEGLASSYNEQFF. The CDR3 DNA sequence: TGCGCCAGCAGCTTGGAGGGGCTGGCAAGCTCCTACAATGAGCAGTTCTTC.

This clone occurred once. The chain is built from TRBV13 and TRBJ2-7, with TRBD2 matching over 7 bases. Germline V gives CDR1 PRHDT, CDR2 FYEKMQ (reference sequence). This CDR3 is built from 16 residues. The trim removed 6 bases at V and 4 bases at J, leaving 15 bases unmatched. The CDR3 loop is CASRSGGAGLAYEQYF. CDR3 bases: TGTGCCAGCAGATCAGGTGGAGCGGGATTGGCATACGAGCAGTACTTC. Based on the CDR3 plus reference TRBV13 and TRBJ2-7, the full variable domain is AAGVIQSPRHLIKEKRETATLKCYPIPRHDTVYWYQQGPGQDPQFLISFYEKMQSDKGSIPDRFSAQQFSDYHSELNMSSLELGDSALYFCASRSGGAGLAYEQYFGPGTRLTVT.

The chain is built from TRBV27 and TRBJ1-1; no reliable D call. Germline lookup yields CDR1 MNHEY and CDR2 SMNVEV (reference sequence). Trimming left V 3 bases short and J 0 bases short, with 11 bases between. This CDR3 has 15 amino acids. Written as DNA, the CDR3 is TGTGCCAGCAGTTTCGGTCTATCTATGAACACTGAAGCTTTCTTT. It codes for CASSFGLSMNTEAFF.

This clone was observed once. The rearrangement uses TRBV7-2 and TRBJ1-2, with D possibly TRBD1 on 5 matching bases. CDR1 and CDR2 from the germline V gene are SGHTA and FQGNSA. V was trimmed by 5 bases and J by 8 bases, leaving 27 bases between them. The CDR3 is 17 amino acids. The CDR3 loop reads CASSHLETTERVWGYTF. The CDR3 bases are TGTGCCAGCAGCCACCTCGAGACGACAGAAAGGGTCTGGGGCTACACCTTC.

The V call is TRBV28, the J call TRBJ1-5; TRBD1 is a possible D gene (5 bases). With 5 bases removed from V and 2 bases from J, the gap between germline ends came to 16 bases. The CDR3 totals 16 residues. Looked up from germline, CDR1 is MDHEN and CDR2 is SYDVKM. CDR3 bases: TGTGCCAGCAGTCGACCCTCAACAGGACGCAATCAGCCCCAGCATTTT. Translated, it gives CASSRPSTGRNQPQHF.

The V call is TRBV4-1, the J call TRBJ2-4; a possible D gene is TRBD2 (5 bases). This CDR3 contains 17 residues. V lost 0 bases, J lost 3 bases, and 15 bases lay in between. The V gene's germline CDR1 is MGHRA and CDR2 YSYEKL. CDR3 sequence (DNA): TGCGCCAGCAGCCAAGATATTCCCCCCGGGGTCAAAAACATTCAGTACTTC. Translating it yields CASSQDIPPGVKNIQYF.

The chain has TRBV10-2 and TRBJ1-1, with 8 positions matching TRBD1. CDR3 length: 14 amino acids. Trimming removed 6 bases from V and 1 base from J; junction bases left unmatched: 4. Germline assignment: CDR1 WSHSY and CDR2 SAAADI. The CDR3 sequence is CASSGTGTNTEAFF. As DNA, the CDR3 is TGCGCCAGCAGCGGGACAGGCACGAACACTGAAGCTTTCTTT.

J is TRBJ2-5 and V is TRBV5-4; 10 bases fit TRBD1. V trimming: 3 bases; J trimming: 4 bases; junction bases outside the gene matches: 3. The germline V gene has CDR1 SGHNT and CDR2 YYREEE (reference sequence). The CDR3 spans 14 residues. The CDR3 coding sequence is TGTGCCAGCAGCTCCGGGGACAGGGGAGAGACCCAGTACTTC. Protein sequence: CASSSGDRGETQYF.

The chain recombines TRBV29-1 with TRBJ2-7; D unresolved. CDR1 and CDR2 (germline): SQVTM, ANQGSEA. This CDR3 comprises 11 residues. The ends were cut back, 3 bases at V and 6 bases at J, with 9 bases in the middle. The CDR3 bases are TGCAGCGTTGACGACTCTGGCGAGCAGTACTTC. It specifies CSVDDSGEQYF.

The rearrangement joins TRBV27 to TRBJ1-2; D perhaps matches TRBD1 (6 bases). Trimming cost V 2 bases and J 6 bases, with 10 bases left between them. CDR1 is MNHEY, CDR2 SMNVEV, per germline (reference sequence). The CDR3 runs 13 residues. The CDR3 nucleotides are TGTGCCAGCAGTTTAGGTGGGGGCGATGGCTACACCTTC. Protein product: CASSLGGGDGYTF.

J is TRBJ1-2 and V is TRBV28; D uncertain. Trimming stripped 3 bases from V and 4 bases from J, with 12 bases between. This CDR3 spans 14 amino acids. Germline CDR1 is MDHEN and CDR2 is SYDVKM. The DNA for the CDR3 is TGTGCCAGCAGTTTGGTCAGACGGGGCTATGGCTACACCTTC. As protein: CASSLVRRGYGYTF.

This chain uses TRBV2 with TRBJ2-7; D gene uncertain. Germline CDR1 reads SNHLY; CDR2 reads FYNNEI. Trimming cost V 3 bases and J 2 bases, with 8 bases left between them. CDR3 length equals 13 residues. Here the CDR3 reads CASSDYSTYEQYF. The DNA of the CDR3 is TGTGCCAGCAGTGACTACAGCACCTACGAGCAGTACTTC.